This T cell receptor beta chain was sequenced during a study of human CD8 memory T cell subsets. Study-level results: The stem-like memory and precursor exhausted T cell populations displayed similarly high diversity, which was not the case for effector memory cells.

Researchers made TCR beta libraries via UMI-labeled 5' RACE. TCRdb reprocessed the 5' RACE reads and keeps a single row for each CDR3 protein, giving no DNA. The sample's table shows under 6,000 distinct CDR3 sequences. Note on this clonotype: The antigen remains undetermined.

The TCR was taken from a human donor in good health. The sample comprised CD8+ T cells from PBMCs.

The CDR3 loop reads CASQEAGSNQPQHF. The chain is built from TRBV6-6 and TRBJ1-5; without DNA, the TCRdb call of TRBD1 cannot be checked. Germline V CDR1 and CDR2: MNHNY, SVGAGI (reference sequence). The CDR3 covers 14 residues.